Listed here are 7 T cell receptor beta chains from one sample, sequenced in a study of OX40 agonist ivuxolimab in advanced cancers. Repertoires were generated with immunoSEQ multiplex PCR, while TCRdb's copy carries only in-frame clones and drops some. Of 35,000 or so clones listed, 82% were seen once; the top ten hold 1.8%. This specimen consisted of CD4+ or CD8+ T cells sorted from blood, obtained in a trial of the OX40 agonist ivuxolimab. All receptors come from an adult with an advanced solid tumor such as melanoma, head and neck, liver or kidney cancer.

The chain is built from TRBV30 and TRBJ1-2, with 9 bases aligning to TRBD1. Germline V gene data show CDR1 as GTSNPN and CDR2 as SVGIG (reference sequence). The V segment lost 5 bases and the J segment 8 bases; nucleotides outside the gene matches: 12. The length of the CDR3 is 14 residues. In DNA, the CDR3 is TGTGCCTGGCAGACAGGGGGGAGGACTCGGGGCTACACCTTC. Its translation is CAWQTGGRTRGYTF.

V usage is TRBV5-6 and J usage is TRBJ1-2; 8 bases agree with TRBD1. V dropped 8 bases and J dropped 4; count of bases not matched to a gene: 7. The germline gives CDR1 SGHDT, CDR2 YYEEEE. The CDR3 covers 13 residues. The CDR3 sequence: CASGRGRGYGYTF. In nucleotides, the CDR3 is TGTGCCAGTGGCAGGGGGCGCGGCTATGGCTACACCTTC.

The CDR3 is CASIKAGGYEQYF. The CDR3 nucleotides read TGTGCCAGCATTAAAGCGGGGGGCTACGAGCAGTACTTC. The chain combines TRBV7-2 with TRBJ2-7; 9 positions match TRBD2. V dropped 7 bases and J dropped 3; count of bases not matched to a gene: 4. CDR3 size: 13 residues. CDR1 is SGHTA and CDR2 is FQGNSA in the germline V gene.

V gene TRBV5-1 combines with J gene TRBJ2-2; 7 bases fit TRBD1. J gave up 3 bases and V 3 bases, and 5 bases lay outside the gene matches. The CDR3 loop spans 15 amino acids. Per germline, CDR1 SGHRS and CDR2 YFSETQ. CDR3 in amino acids: CASSSDRLYTGELFF. CDR3 nucleotides: TGCGCCAGCAGCTCGGACAGGCTATACACCGGGGAGCTGTTTTTT.

The J gene is TRBJ2-4, the V gene TRBV9; tentatively, D is TRBD1 or TRBD2 (5 bases each). Germline V gene lookup returns CDR1 SGDLS and CDR2 YYNGEE. The CDR3 totals 17 residues. Trimming left V 4 bases short and J 1 base short, with 18 bases between. The CDR3, as DNA: TGTGCCAGCAGCCTAGAGGGGTCCCTCGGGGCCAAAAACATTCAGTACTTC. Its translation is CASSLEGSLGAKNIQYF.

This chain connects TRBV6-5 to TRBJ2-7; the D is unclear. The CDR3 totals 13 residues. The V end lost 10 bases, the J end lost 3 bases, and 16 bases lay between the germline ends. Germline V lookup: CDR1 MNHEY, CDR2 SVGAGI. Here the CDR3 reads CATGAHGGYEQYF. CDR3 sequence (DNA): TGTGCCACGGGTGCCCATGGCGGCTACGAGCAGTACTTC.

The rearrangement joins TRBV7-8 to TRBJ1-6; D gene ambiguous. The length of the CDR3 is 14 residues. The germline V gene has CDR1 SGHVS and CDR2 FQNEAQ. With 3 bases removed from V and 7 bases from J, the gap between germline ends came to 10 bases. CDR3 DNA: TGTGCCAGCAGCTTCGAAACTCAGAATTCACCCCTCCACTTT. This encodes CASSFETQNSPLHF.